The entry that follows covers one T cell receptor beta chain sequence. Sequenced by immunoSEQ multiplex PCR; TCRdb stores in-frame clones only, minus some. This table holds just under 30,000 clones, about 90% found once. V was shortened by 4 bases and J by 0 bases, with 9 bases between the two germline ends. Germline assignment: CDR1 MNHEY and CDR2 SVGAGI. This CDR3 comprises 14 residues. This sample is part of a study of T cells in narcolepsy. The clonotype comes from a human donor in good health. What was sequenced was memory (CD45RA-) CD4+ T cells from blood. The chain joins TRBV6-5 to TRBJ1-1; D call uncertain. CDR3 loop: CASSWVGLNTEAFF. The CDR3 region has the DNA TGTGCCAGCAGTTGGGTCGGATTGAACACTGAAGCTTTCTTT.